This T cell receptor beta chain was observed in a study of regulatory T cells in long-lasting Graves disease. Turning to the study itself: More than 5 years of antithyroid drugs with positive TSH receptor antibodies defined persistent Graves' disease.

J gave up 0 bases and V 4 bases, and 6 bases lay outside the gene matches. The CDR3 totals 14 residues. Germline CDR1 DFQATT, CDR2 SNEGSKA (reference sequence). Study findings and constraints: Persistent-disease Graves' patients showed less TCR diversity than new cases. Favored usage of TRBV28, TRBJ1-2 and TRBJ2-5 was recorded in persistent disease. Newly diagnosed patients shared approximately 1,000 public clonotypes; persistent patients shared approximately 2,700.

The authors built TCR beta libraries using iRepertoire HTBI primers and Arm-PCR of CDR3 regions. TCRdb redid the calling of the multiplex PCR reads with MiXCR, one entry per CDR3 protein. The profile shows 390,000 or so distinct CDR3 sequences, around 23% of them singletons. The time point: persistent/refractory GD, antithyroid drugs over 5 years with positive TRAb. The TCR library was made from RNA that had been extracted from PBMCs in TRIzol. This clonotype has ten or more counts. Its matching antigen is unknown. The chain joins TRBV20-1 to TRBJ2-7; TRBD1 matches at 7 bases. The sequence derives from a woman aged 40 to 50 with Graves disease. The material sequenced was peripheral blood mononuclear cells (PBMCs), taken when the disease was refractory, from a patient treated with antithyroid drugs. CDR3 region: CSATRDRGSYEQYF. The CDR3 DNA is TGCAGTGCTACCCGGGACAGAGGCTCCTACGAGCAGTACTTC.